This TCR beta chain came from a study of blood T cell repertoires in COVID-19 (dated by TCRdb to 2019 to 2021). For context, the study as a whole: The collaborator samples originated in the United States, Italy and Spain and spanned the acute and convalescent phases of COVID-19. The prospective study material was composed of cDNA or gDNA derived from T cells, B-cell-depleted T cells, or PBMCs. Subjects who had been exposed to COVID-19, were actively infected with it, or had recovered from it provided the deeply sampled blood TCRbeta repertoires that made up the dataset. The repertoires were released in a freely available public database intended as a resource for research on the immune response to SARS-CoV-2. The samples were drawn from two sources: the first 160 participants of the ongoing ImmuneRACE study, and 1,200 or so subjects contributed by 6 global collaborators. Nearly every sample came with metadata listing a de-identified subject ID, COVID-19 status, age in years and sex. Where available, HLA class I and class II types were taken from metadata supplied by the sample provider and were not determined by assay-based typing.

TCRbeta CDR3 regions were amplified from genomic DNA using the immunoSEQ Assay, a bias-controlled multiplex PCR. The original pipeline was this. Within the assay, amplification of reference gene primers was used to estimate how many nucleated cells each sample contained. Sequence reads were collapsed and filtered to measure the absolute abundance of every unique TCRbeta CDR3 rearrangement. For each sample, productive Simpson clonality was calculated by taking the square root of Simpson's diversity index across productive rearrangements. This immuneACCESS table, as held by TCRdb, lists in-frame sequences with V and J called but not all clones. Of the missing ones, under half trace to an unresolved V gene in checked studies; the others have no known cause. That table is the source of V, J and clone size, and D and trimming were worked out from the DNA. The sample profile shows about 170,000 clones; around nine tenths of them were found once. Of the sample, around 3.5% is held by the ten largest clones.

For this clone: No antigen is known for it. Base qualities are not provided; no much larger clone lies one nucleotide away.

The collaborating institutions used their own protocols to collect whole blood in K2EDTA tubes. For TCRbeta analysis, collaborators shipped samples in one of three forms: frozen whole blood, isolated PBMCs, or DNA extracted from either of those sample types. What the authors observed across the whole study: The amount of clinical and demographic metadata varied by source and participant and was provided uncurated.

The source material was peripheral blood. The sequence derives from a man between 65 and 80 years old with acute or convalescent COVID-19.

The DNA sequence follows: TGTGCCAGCAGCCCCTGGGGGGGGTCCTACGAGCAGTACTTC. It codes for CASSPWGGSYEQYF. Here the chain combines TRBV3-1 (or the pseudogene TRBV3-2) and TRBJ2-7; 7 central bases correspond to TRBD2. Trimming accounts for 4 bases at V and 1 base at J, while the number of junction bases matched to no gene is 4. The CDR3 sequence holds 14 residues, the cysteine and phenylalanine included. CDR3 DNA is the only sequence kept; it has 42 bases, read in frame from the first base. For CDR1 and CDR2, the germline V gene (reference sequence) lists LGHDT and YNNKEL.